This T cell receptor beta chain was identified during a study of T cells in Graves' hyperthyroidism and ophthalmopathy. The CDR3 loop spans 17 amino acids. Per germline, CDR1 SNHLY and CDR2 FYNNEI. V was trimmed by 2 bases and J by 0 bases, leaving 15 bases between them. The CDR3 regions of TCR beta were amplified from RNA transcripts. The TCR CDR3 was amplified in a first-round RT-PCR using the HTBI primer set. One entry per CDR3 protein, called by TCRdb with MiXCR from the multiplex PCR reads. The profile covers some 800,000 distinct CDR3 sequences, with 35% to 40% appearing a single time and around 9.3% taken by the ten largest.

The origin of this receptor is a man in his late teens or twenties with Graves' hyperthyroidism. The J gene is TRBJ2-3, the V gene TRBV2, with no clear D. Input material: blood. The CDR3 DNA reads as TGTGCCAGCAGTGAAATTTGGGTTTCTCCTAGCACAGATACGCAGTATTTT. It codes for CASSEIWVSPSTDTQYF.